A single TCR beta chain is shown here with its context. Assay: immunoSEQ multiplex PCR; the TCRdb copy retains only in-frame clones and omits some. This sample yields under 250,000 clones, of which less than 90% are seen a single time; around 5.6% belongs to the top ten. This entry belongs to a study of cytomegalovirus exposure and HLA in healthy donors. Study-wide context: The roughly 110 validation repertoires used the same platform as the roughly 700 first-cohort repertoires (as reported by a later analysis).

The TCR sequence derives from a young woman in good health and CMV-seronegative. Material for sequencing was PBMCs.

CDR3 amino acids: CASSPGGGAGGYNEQFF. Here the CDR3 DNA reads TGCGCCAGCAGCCCTGGCGGGGGGGCAGGAGGCTACAATGAGCAGTTCTTC. The V and J genes are TRBV5-1 and TRBJ2-1; 9 bases agree with TRBD2. Trimming at V came to 4 bases and at J to 3 bases, leaving 11 bases not matched to a gene. Germline V CDR1 and CDR2: SGHRS, YFSETQ. The CDR3 length is 17 residues.